This paragraph covers one T cell receptor beta chain sequence. Antigen: not known. Between the trimmed V and J ends, which lost 6 bases and 2 bases, there was a span of 19 bases. The germline V gene has CDR1 MDHEN and CDR2 SYDVKM. The CDR3 runs 16 residues. Sequencing used immunoSEQ v3.0 at survey level. Assay: immunoSEQ multiplex PCR; the TCRdb copy retains only in-frame clones and omits some. The table shows around 30,000 clones, with over 75% occurring only once. These data come from a study of long-term antiretroviral therapy in people with HIV. Study observations and caveats: Records did not include ART adherence, viral resistance or therapy changes.

The sample in question was unsorted PBMCs, obtained 3.3 years after starting antiretroviral therapy. The chain links TRBV28 to TRBJ1-2; D is uncertain. This receptor was identified in a man between 18 and 29 years old with HIV. CDR3 amino acids: CASRLAGERKNYGYTF. As DNA, the CDR3 is TGTGCCAGCAGACTCGCCGGGGAGCGCAAGAACTATGGCTACACCTTC.